The 27 T cell receptor beta chains below were found in one sample sequenced in a study of cytomegalovirus exposure and HLA in healthy donors. Produced via immunoSEQ multiplex PCR; TCRdb's table is partial and in-frame only. The sample holds more than 95,000 clones, about 89% seen once. The sample was PBMCs. Every receptor here comes from a woman under 30 in good health and CMV-seronegative.

This clone was seen once. This chain links TRBV28 with TRBJ1-4, with D perhaps matching TRBD1 (6 bases). V was cut by 3 bases and J by 2 bases, with 25 bases left in between. The CDR3 is made up of 20 amino acids. The V gene's germline CDR1 is MDHEN and CDR2 SYDVKM. CDR3 DNA sequence: TGTGCCAGCAGTTTTAGGTCGGCCGACAGGAATTGGGGGACTAATGAAAAACTGTTTTTT. Amino acid sequence: CASSFRSADRNWGTNEKLFF.

The V and J genes are TRBV28 and TRBJ2-6, with D possibly being TRBD2 (5 bases). Trimming removed 5 bases from V and 4 bases from J, with 15 bases in between. CDR1 is MDHEN and CDR2 is SYDVKM in the germline V gene. This CDR3 has 16 amino acids. The CDR3 DNA follows: TGTGCCAGCAGTGCCGGGGAGAGTGGAGGGGCCAACGTCCTGACTTTC. The encoded protein is CASSAGESGGANVLTF. Using reference TRBV28 and TRBJ2-6 for the parts outside the CDR3, the full variable domain is DVKVTQSSRYLVKRTGEKVFLECVQDMDHENMFWYRQDPGLGLRLIYFSYDVKMKEKGDIPEGYSVSREKKERFSLILESASTNQTSMYLCASSAGESGGANVLTFGAGSRLTVL.

The V and J genes are TRBV4-1 and TRBJ2-2, with 9 bases fitting TRBD2. Germline V gene data show CDR1 as MGHRA and CDR2 as YSYEKL. V shed 5 bases, J shed 6 bases, and the junction held 1 base outside the gene matches. This CDR3 is built from 13 residues. The CDR3: CASSVAGAGELFF. CDR3 coding DNA: TGCGCCAGCAGCGTAGCGGGGGCCGGGGAGCTGTTTTTT.

This chain uses TRBV30 with TRBJ1-4; D unclear. Germline loops: CDR1 GTSNPN, CDR2 SVGIG (reference sequence). CDR3 length: 15 residues. The V end lost 0 bases, the J end lost 2 bases, and 10 bases lay between the germline ends. CDR3 DNA sequence: TGTGCCTGGAGTGTACCGGGGTCGACTAATGAAAAACTGTTTTTT. Translating it yields CAWSVPGSTNEKLFF.

The CDR3 region has the DNA TGTGCCATCAGTGAAGGACAGGGTTTTTACGAGCAGTACTTC. This codes for CAISEGQGFYEQYF. The rearrangement uses TRBV10-3 and TRBJ2-7; 8 bases align to TRBD1. J lost 4 bases, V lost 3 bases, and 5 bases had no gene match. The CDR3 consists of 14 residues. Germline values: CDR1 ENHRY, CDR2 SYGVKD.

This clone appeared once. This chain links TRBV9 with TRBJ2-1, with 13 bases identical to TRBD2. V gave up 4 bases and J gave up 4 bases; unmatched junction bases: 5. Germline-derived CDR1 and CDR2 are SGDLS and YYNGEE. The CDR3 runs 16 residues. The CDR3 protein is CASSPRTSGGYNEQFF. DNA of the CDR3: TGTGCCAGCAGCCCCCGGACTAGCGGGGGTTACAATGAGCAGTTCTTC.

The genes are TRBV9 and TRBJ2-1, with D uncertain. CDR1 and CDR2 from the germline V gene are SGDLS and YYNGEE. This CDR3 has 13 residues. V was shortened by 5 bases and J by 8 bases, with 14 bases between the two germline ends. The CDR3 DNA reads TGTGCCAGCAGGGCCTCCGGAGCCGATGAGCAGTTCTTC. Encoded protein: CASRASGADEQFF.

This sequence joins TRBV7-6 and TRBJ1-2; D might be TRBD1 (5 bases). The V gene's germline CDR1 is SGHVS and CDR2 FNYEAQ. This CDR3 has 15 amino acids. Trimming took off 2 bases at V and 6 bases at J, with 16 bases between the two ends. DNA of the CDR3: TGTGCCAGCAGCTTATTCCAGGGCGGTATCAATGGCTACACCTTC. Amino acids: CASSLFQGGINGYTF.

The chain couples TRBV7-8 to TRBJ2-1; tentative D call: TRBD2 (6 bases). The germline CDR1 and CDR2 sequences are SGHVS and FQNEAQ. This CDR3 is built from 15 residues. V lost 5 bases, J lost 2 bases, and 13 bases lay in between. The CDR3 DNA reads TGTGCCAGCAGCACAGCCAGGACTACCTACAATGAGCAGTTCTTC. Translating gives CASSTARTTYNEQFF.

The chain employs TRBV5-1 and TRBJ1-1, with D unclear. CDR3 length: 14 residues. V was shortened by 6 bases and J by 0 bases, with 12 bases between the two germline ends. Germline-derived CDR1 and CDR2 are SGHRS and YFSETQ. The CDR3 reads CASTQTSMNTEAFF. The CDR3 DNA sequence: TGCGCCAGCACTCAAACATCCATGAACACTGAAGCTTTCTTT.

This chain connects TRBV7-9 to TRBJ2-7; 8 positions agree with TRBD2. Losses at the gene ends were 3 bases for V and 3 bases for J; bases not matched to a gene: 7. Germline CDR1 SEHNR, CDR2 FQNEAQ (reference sequence). The length of the CDR3 is 15 residues. Here the CDR3 reads CASSLERGIHYEQYF. The DNA for the CDR3 is TGTGCCAGCAGCTTGGAGCGGGGGATCCACTACGAGCAGTACTTC.

In nucleotides, the CDR3 is TGTGCCAGTAGTATAGGGCTAGCGGGAGGGGTCGAGCAGTACTTC. It codes for CASSIGLAGGVEQYF. This rearrangement joins TRBV19 to TRBJ2-7; 12 nucleotides agree with TRBD2. V gave up 1 base and J gave up 6 bases; unmatched junction bases: 4. This CDR3 spans 15 amino acids. The germline V gene has CDR1 LNHDA and CDR2 SQIVND (reference sequence).

This clone was seen once. This chain uses TRBV9 with TRBJ2-3, with TRBD1 matching 9 bases. Germline CDR1 is SGDLS and CDR2 is YYNGEE. V lost 2 bases, J lost 4 bases, and 5 bases stayed unmatched. The CDR3 length is 15 residues. The CDR3 here is CASSVPDRGADTQYF. CDR3 in DNA: TGTGCCAGCAGCGTGCCGGACAGGGGTGCAGATACGCAGTATTTT.

The chain has TRBV4-1 and TRBJ2-7; a possible D gene is TRBD2 (5 bases). Trimming removed 0 bases at V and 3 bases at J, with 18 bases between. The CDR3 contains 17 residues. In germline, CDR1 is MGHRA, CDR2 YSYEKL. CDR3 residues: CASSQEASRTLLYEQYF. CDR3 bases: TGCGCCAGCAGCCAAGAGGCCTCCCGGACTCTCCTCTACGAGCAGTACTTC.

The genes are TRBV5-5 and TRBJ1-3; D call uncertain. V was trimmed by 2 bases and J by 3 bases, leaving 3 bases between them. The CDR3 has 12 amino acids. From germline, CDR1 is SGHKS and CDR2 YYEKEE (reference sequence). This CDR3 reads CASSFSGNTIYF. The CDR3 region has the DNA TGTGCCAGCAGCTTCAGTGGAAACACCATATATTTT.

The chain recombines TRBV11-2 with TRBJ1-2; D is ambiguous. V lost 1 base and J lost 2, with 5 bases in between. From germline, CDR1 is SGHAT and CDR2 FQNNGV. CDR3 size: 13 residues. CDR3 in amino acids: CASSLGENYGYTF. In DNA, the CDR3 is TGTGCCAGCAGCTTAGGGGAGAACTATGGCTACACCTTC.

As for this clone: The junction and the germline gene differ at one end; a read error may be behind it. The chain recombines TRBV7-8 with TRBJ2-1; 12 bases are a match to TRBD2. Germline-derived CDR1 and CDR2 are SGHVS and FQNEAQ. The CDR3 covers 13 residues. CDR3 coding DNA: TGTACCAGCAGCTCCGGACTAGCGGGGACTCAGTTCTTC. Translated, it gives CTSSSGLAGTQFF.

The chain employs TRBV28 and TRBJ1-4; 7 nucleotides line up with TRBD1. The length of the CDR3 is 15 residues. From germline, CDR1 is MDHEN and CDR2 SYDVKM. Trimming removed 3 bases from V and 8 bases from J; junction bases left unmatched: 9. The CDR3 DNA reads TGTGCCAGCAGTTTGCCCGGGACAGCTCGGGAAAAACTGTTTTTT. Its protein is CASSLPGTAREKLFF.

The rearrangement uses TRBV9 and TRBJ2-7; a possible D gene is TRBD2 (6 bases). The CDR3 totals 14 residues. Per germline, CDR1 SGDLS and CDR2 YYNGEE. V lost 4 bases and J 2 bases, leaving 13 bases between the germline ends. The CDR3 sequence is CASSPRLGTYEQYF. DNA of the CDR3: TGTGCCAGCAGCCCGCGACTAGGGACCTACGAGCAGTACTTC.

The genes are TRBV28 and TRBJ1-1, with 7 positions matching TRBD1. The CDR3 totals 13 residues. Trimming cost V 6 bases and J 7 bases; bases outside gene matches: 8. Germline lookup yields CDR1 MDHEN and CDR2 SYDVKM. DNA of the CDR3: TGTGCCAGCAGCAGACAGGGAGGTTATGAAGCTTTCTTT. Translation: CASSRQGGYEAFF. The entire variable domain, with the rest obtained from reference TRBV28 and TRBJ1-1, is as follows: DVKVTQSSRYLVKRTGEKVFLECVQDMDHENMFWYRQDPGLGLRLIYFSYDVKMKEKGDIPEGYSVSREKKERFSLILESASTNQTSMYLCASSRQGGYEAFFGQGTRLTVV.

V is TRBV7-8 and J is TRBJ2-5, with TRBD1 as a possible D gene (5 bases). The CDR3 runs to 15 residues. Trimming cost V 1 base and J 5 bases, with 14 bases left between them. Germline-derived CDR1 and CDR2 are SGHVS and FQNEAQ. For the CDR3, the DNA is TGTGCCAGCAGCTTAGGTACCCGTCCAGGGGAGACCCAGTACTTC. It encodes CASSLGTRPGETQYF.

A few counts support this clone. The rearrangement links TRBV4-2 to TRBJ2-7, with D perhaps matching TRBD1 (6 bases). V was trimmed by 0 bases and J by 6 bases, leaving 12 bases between them. The CDR3 covers 14 residues. The V gene's germline CDR1 is LGHNA and CDR2 YNFKEQ. The CDR3 sequence is CASSQDPTGSEQYF. The DNA for the CDR3 is TGTGCCAGCAGCCAAGATCCTACAGGGAGCGAGCAGTACTTC.

This clone was picked up a small number of times. The CDR3 region is CASSFDRDEQYF. In DNA form, the CDR3 reads TGTGCCAGCAGCTTTGACAGGGACGAGCAGTACTTC. The genes are TRBV11-2 and TRBJ2-7; 7 bases map to TRBD1. From germline, CDR1 is SGHAT and CDR2 FQNNGV. The ends lost 3 bases at V and 5 bases at J; junction bases unmatched: 1. The CDR3 length is 12 residues.

This clone showed up many times. The gene calls are TRBV7-8 and TRBJ1-4; unclear D gene. Trimming cost V 2 bases and J 4 bases, with 8 bases left between them. The CDR3 is made up of 14 amino acids. Per the germline V gene, CDR1 is SGHVS and CDR2 is FQNEAQ. CDR3 in DNA: TGTGCCAGCAGCTTAAACCGAGTTAATGAAAAACTGTTTTTT. It encodes CASSLNRVNEKLFF.

This rearrangement joins TRBV28 to TRBJ2-7, with D possibly being TRBD2 (5 bases). V was clipped by 5 bases and J by 2 bases, with 10 bases between them. The CDR3 contains 13 residues. CDR1 and CDR2 from the germline V gene are MDHEN and SYDVKM. The CDR3 nucleotides are TGTGCCAGCAGTCCCGTGGGAGCCTACGAGCAGTACTTC. Translation: CASSPVGAYEQYF.

The chain links TRBV7-8 to TRBJ1-1; 8 positions match TRBD1. The CDR3 runs to 15 residues. The germline V gene has CDR1 SGHVS and CDR2 FQNEAQ. V shed 3 bases, J shed 0 bases, and the junction held 3 bases outside the gene matches. The CDR3 DNA reads as TGTGCCAGCAGCTTCCGACAGGGGCTGAACACTGAAGCTTTCTTT. It translates to CASSFRQGLNTEAFF.

The chain combines TRBV7-9 with TRBJ2-1; D uncertain. Germline CDR1 SEHNR, CDR2 FQNEAQ (reference sequence). This CDR3 spans 14 amino acids. The V and J ends lost 5 bases and 8 bases respectively, with 16 bases between them. The CDR3 loop is CASSPPPSGHEQFF. CDR3 in DNA: TGTGCCAGCAGCCCCCCCCCTAGTGGTCATGAGCAGTTCTTC.